This T cell receptor (beta chain) is drawn from a study of T cells in tumors after PD-1 blockade. At the level of the study: Each patient got pembrolizumab 200 mg every 3 weeks or cemiplimab 350 mg every 2 weeks. Broader study findings: Peripheral recruitment is suggested, as some novel exhausted tumor clones were in pre-treatment blood.

Trimming removed 5 bases from V and 3 bases from J; junction bases left unmatched: 2. Per the germline V gene, CDR1 is WSHSY and CDR2 is SAAADI. This CDR3 comprises 13 residues. Here immunoSEQ multiplex PCR was the method, and the copy in TCRdb shows in-frame clones only, minus some. Of approximately 59,000 clones in the sample, roughly 75% are singletons; the top ten hold roughly 13%. A word on this clone: Its antigen is not identified.

Sequencing was performed on PBMCs, taken before anti-PD-1 treatment. The origin of this receptor is a human donor with basal cell carcinoma. This chain links TRBV10-2 with TRBJ1-2, with 8 bases identical to TRBD1. The CDR3 region is CASSTTGDYGYTF. The CDR3, as DNA: TGCGCCAGCAGTACGACAGGGGACTATGGCTACACCTTC.